Following are 27 T cell receptor beta chains from one sample sequenced in a study of T cell responses to AZD1222 COVID-19 vaccine. Sequenced by immunoSEQ multiplex PCR; TCRdb stores in-frame clones only, minus some. Of 150,000 to 200,000 clones in the sample, approximately 91% are singletons; the top ten hold approximately 1.6%. The sequencing used peripheral blood, collected 28 days after the second AZD1222 dose. The receptors were gathered from an adult who received the AZD1222 COVID-19 vaccine.

In its sample, this clone was seen a few times. The rearrangement links TRBV5-1 to TRBJ2-1; D not resolved. This CDR3 comprises 15 residues. In germline, CDR1 is SGHRS, CDR2 YFSETQ. Trimming took 4 bases from V and 0 from J, leaving 11 bases between them. The CDR3: CASSPTVGSYNEQFF. The DNA of the CDR3 is TGCGCCAGCAGCCCTACGGTGGGCTCCTACAATGAGCAGTTCTTC.

The CDR3 here is CASSQSAGHFTGELFF. Written as DNA, the CDR3 is TGCGCCAGCAGCCAAAGCGCGGGACACTTTACCGGGGAGCTGTTTTTT. The chain couples TRBV4-1 to TRBJ2-2; either TRBD1 or TRBD2 may supply D (6 bases each). CDR1 and CDR2 (germline): MGHRA, YSYEKL. The CDR3 runs to 16 residues. V was clipped by 2 bases and J by 5 bases, with 15 bases between them.

The CDR3 protein is CASSLGIVEETQYF. Here the CDR3 DNA reads TGTGCCAGCAGCTTAGGGATAGTTGAAGAGACCCAGTACTTC. The J gene is TRBJ2-5, the V gene TRBV11-2; D gene unclear. The CDR3 covers 14 residues. Trimming left V 1 base short and J 3 bases short, with 9 bases between. The germline CDR1 and CDR2 sequences are SGHAT and FQNNGV.

This chain joins TRBV7-9 and TRBJ2-7; the D gene is possibly TRBD2 (6 bases). With 1 base removed from V and 0 bases from J, the gap between germline ends came to 16 bases. The CDR3 consists of 17 residues. Looked up from germline, CDR1 is SEHNR and CDR2 is FQNEAQ (reference sequence). The CDR3 spells CASSLGVGGHSSYEQYF. CDR3 in DNA: TGTGCCAGCAGCTTAGGGGTGGGGGGTCACTCCTCCTACGAGCAGTACTTC.

The chain combines TRBV29-1 with TRBJ2-1; D not certain. The length of the CDR3 is 11 residues. V lost 3 bases to trimming and J lost 3 bases, with 3 bases between them. Germline assignment: CDR1 SQVTM and CDR2 ANQGSEA. The CDR3 coding sequence is TGCAGCGTTGACGTCTACAATGAGCAGTTCTTC. Translation: CSVDVYNEQFF.

V gene TRBV27 combines with J gene TRBJ1-6, with D hard to call. The CDR3 covers 15 residues. Trimming took 2 bases from V and 4 from J, leaving 9 bases between them. CDR1 is MNHEY and CDR2 is SMNVEV in the germline V gene (reference sequence). CDR3 coding DNA: TGTGCCAGCAGTTTAAGATTACAGTATAATTCACCCCTCCACTTT. It specifies CASSLRLQYNSPLHF.

The V call is TRBV6-5, the J call TRBJ2-3; 7 positions match TRBD2. The CDR3 contains 12 residues. The germline CDR1 and CDR2 sequences are MNHEY and SVGAGI. The ends lost 5 bases at V and 5 bases at J; junction bases unmatched: 1. CDR3 bases: TGTGCCAGCAGTCGGGGGGAAGATACGCAGTATTTT. This gives the protein CASSRGEDTQYF.

The chain is built from TRBV19 and TRBJ2-1, with 8 bases identical to TRBD2. Trimming at V came to 7 bases and at J to 2 bases, leaving 4 bases not matched to a gene. Germline V lookup: CDR1 LNHDA, CDR2 SQIVND (reference sequence). The CDR3 runs to 14 residues. CDR3 bases: TGTGCCAGTACGCCTAGCGGGCCCTACAATGAGCAGTTCTTC. Amino acids: CASTPSGPYNEQFF.

The chain recombines TRBV6-2 or TRBV6-3 with TRBJ1-2; D is perhaps TRBD1 (6 bases). Germline V gives CDR1 MNHEY, CDR2 SVGEGT. V lost 6 bases and J 2 bases, leaving 13 bases between the germline ends. This CDR3 contains 14 residues. The CDR3 sequence: CASSLTGLNYGYTF. In DNA, the CDR3 is TGTGCCAGCAGCTTAACAGGGCTCAACTATGGCTACACCTTC.

This sequence joins TRBV29-1 and TRBJ2-1, with D unresolved. The CDR3 runs to 11 residues. With 4 bases removed from V and 9 bases from J, the gap between germline ends came to 10 bases. CDR1 and CDR2 (germline): SQVTM, ANQGSEA. The CDR3: CSVGRTGEQFF. The CDR3 DNA is TGCAGCGTTGGAAGGACCGGTGAGCAGTTCTTC.

This chain links TRBV3-1 (or the pseudogene TRBV3-2) with TRBJ1-2; 10 nucleotides align to TRBD1. The CDR3 runs to 15 residues. V gave up 1 base and J gave up 7 bases; unmatched junction bases: 6. CDR1 and CDR2 (germline): LGHDT, YNNKEL (reference sequence). The DNA of the CDR3 is TGTGCCAGCAGCCAAGGACGGACAGGGGGTCGTGGCTACACCTTC. It yields the protein CASSQGRTGGRGYTF.

The rearrangement links TRBV11-3 to TRBJ1-3; D might be TRBD1 (5 bases). Between the trimmed V and J ends, which lost 4 bases and 4 bases, there was a span of 17 bases. The CDR3 sequence is 16 residues long. The V gene's germline CDR1 is SGHNT and CDR2 YENEEA. The CDR3 loop reads CASSSGPGVKGNTIYF. The DNA of the CDR3 is TGTGCCAGCAGCTCAGGGCCCGGGGTGAAAGGAAACACCATATATTTT. The full variable domain, completed using reference TRBV11-3 and TRBJ1-3, is EAGVVQSPRYKIIEKKQPVAFWCNPISGHNTLYWYLQNLGQGPELLIRYENEEAVDDSQLPKDRFSAERLKGVDSTLKIQPAELGDSAVYLCASSSGPGVKGNTIYFGEGSWLTVV.

The gene calls are TRBV6-5 and TRBJ2-7, with TRBD1 matching 9 bases. The trim removed 4 bases at V and 2 bases at J, leaving 6 bases unmatched. The germline gives CDR1 MNHEY, CDR2 SVGAGI. There are 15 residues in the CDR3. CDR3 coding DNA: TGTGCCAGCAGTTCCCCCCGGACAGGGGCCTACGAGCAGTACTTC. Translating it yields CASSSPRTGAYEQYF.

The genes are TRBV5-1 and TRBJ2-3; maybe TRBD2 (7 bases). The germline V gene has CDR1 SGHRS and CDR2 YFSETQ. This CDR3 has 15 amino acids. The ends were cut back, 0 bases at V and 2 bases at J, with 10 bases in the middle. As DNA, the CDR3 is TGCGCCAGCAGCTTGGGACGGGGGGCCACAGATACGCAGTATTTT. It is translated as CASSLGRGATDTQYF.

The chain carries TRBV27 and TRBJ2-7, with TRBD1 matching 8 bases. V shed 6 bases and J 2 bases; nucleotides not matched to a gene: 0. CDR1 MNHEY and CDR2 SMNVEV come from the germline V gene (reference sequence). The CDR3 runs 12 residues. In nucleotides, the CDR3 is TGTGCCAGCAGGGGACAGGCCTACGAGCAGTACTTC. This translates into CASRGQAYEQYF.

The chain couples TRBV7-9 to TRBJ2-4, with 7 bases identical to TRBD1. CDR1 is SEHNR, CDR2 FQNEAQ, per germline (reference sequence). The CDR3 length is 12 residues. V was pared by 5 bases and J by 9 bases, with 4 bases of the junction left unmatched. CDR3: CASSAAGGIQYF. The CDR3 coding sequence is TGTGCCAGCAGCGCAGCAGGGGGCATTCAGTACTTC.

The rearrangement joins TRBV7-3 to TRBJ2-1, with 8 bases that match TRBD1. V lost 4 bases, J lost 0 bases, and 2 bases stayed unmatched. CDR3 length equals 15 residues. In germline, CDR1 is SGHTA, CDR2 FQGTGA. DNA for the CDR3: TGTGCCAGCAGCTATCAGGGGGCCTCCTACAATGAGCAGTTCTTC. It translates to CASSYQGASYNEQFF.

This chain joins TRBV18 and TRBJ2-1; D is possibly TRBD1 or TRBD2 (7 bases each). The CDR3 runs 15 residues. The V gene lost 1 base and the J gene lost 7 bases, with 14 bases spanning the gap. The germline V gene encodes CDR1 KGHSH and CDR2 LQKENI. CDR3 region: CASSPLQGGGNEQFF. CDR3 sequence (DNA): TGTGCCAGCTCACCACTCCAGGGGGGAGGGAATGAGCAGTTCTTC. Based on the CDR3 plus reference TRBV18 and TRBJ2-1, the full variable domain is NAGVMQNPRHLVRRRGQEARLRCSPMKGHSHVYWYRQLPEEGLKFMVYLQKENIIDESGMPKERFSAEFPKEGPSILRIQQVVRGDSAAYFCASSPLQGGGNEQFFGPGTRLTVL.

The rearrangement uses TRBV28 and TRBJ1-2, with D uncertain. Germline-derived CDR1 and CDR2 are MDHEN and SYDVKM. Trimming took 6 bases from V and 4 from J, leaving 9 bases between them. The CDR3 is 12 amino acids. In nucleotides, the CDR3 is TGTGCCAGCAGCTCCACCGGCTATGGCTACACCTTC. Protein sequence: CASSSTGYGYTF.

The chain recombines TRBV2 with TRBJ2-2; D perhaps matches TRBD1 (5 bases). CDR3 size: 13 residues. V lost 6 bases to trimming and J lost 5 bases, with 10 bases between them. From germline, CDR1 is SNHLY and CDR2 FYNNEI. The CDR3 region has the DNA TGTGCCAGCAGAGTACAGGAGACCGGGGAGCTGTTTTTT. It specifies CASRVQETGELFF.

The chain carries TRBV4-1 and TRBJ2-6, with D perhaps matching TRBD2 (7 bases). Germline values: CDR1 MGHRA, CDR2 YSYEKL. The CDR3 contains 17 residues. V shed 2 bases and J shed 4 bases, with 15 bases lying between them. This chain's CDR3 is CASSQSVGGAGANVLTF. The CDR3, as DNA: TGCGCCAGCAGCCAATCAGTTGGGGGGGCCGGGGCCAACGTCCTGACTTTC.

The rearrangement joins TRBV6-2 or TRBV6-3 to TRBJ2-6, with D uncertain. Germline lookup yields CDR1 MNHEY and CDR2 SVGEGT. This CDR3 spans 15 amino acids. V lost 4 bases and J lost 0, with 7 bases in between. CDR3 sequence reads: CASSSDFSGANVLTF. The CDR3, as DNA: TGTGCCAGCAGTTCCGACTTCTCTGGGGCCAACGTCCTGACTTTC.

The chain couples TRBV5-1 to TRBJ2-3; TRBD2 might be the D (6 bases). V was shortened by 4 bases and J by 2 bases, with 14 bases between the two germline ends. Germline-derived CDR1 and CDR2 are SGHRS and YFSETQ. The CDR3 covers 15 residues. The CDR3 here is CASSLVGEATDTQYF. CDR3 DNA: TGCGCCAGCAGCCTGGTGGGGGAGGCCACAGATACGCAGTATTTT.

The V and J genes are TRBV10-2 and TRBJ1-1; no definite D call. Germline CDR1 is WSHSY and CDR2 is SAAADI. Trimming took 0 bases from V and 5 from J, leaving 7 bases between them. CDR3 length: 13 residues. CDR3 sequence reads: CASSESEGTEAFF. In nucleotides, the CDR3 is TGCGCCAGCAGTGAGTCGGAAGGAACTGAAGCTTTCTTT.

This clone showed up just a few times. The CDR3 reads CATSDIGAGELFF. The CDR3 region has the DNA TGTGCCACCAGTGACATAGGGGCCGGGGAGCTGTTTTTT. This chain links TRBV24-1 with TRBJ2-2; D might be TRBD1 (5 bases). Germline CDR1 reads KGHDR; CDR2 reads SFDVKD. V shed 4 bases and J shed 6 bases, with 8 bases lying between them. The CDR3 has 13 residues.

The chain joins TRBV11-2 to TRBJ1-5, with D perhaps TRBD1 (5 bases). V lost 5 bases and J lost 6, with 29 bases in between. CDR1 SGHAT and CDR2 FQNNGV come from the germline V gene. The CDR3 runs 19 residues. The DNA for the CDR3 is TGTGCCAGCAGCCCGAAGTCGTGGACCGATATAGGGGCAAGTCAGCCCCAGCATTTT. This translates into CASSPKSWTDIGASQPQHF.

The CDR3 DNA reads as TGTGCCAGCTCACCGGGAAGGAATTCACCCCTCCACTTT. It is translated as CASSPGRNSPLHF. V and J are TRBV18 and TRBJ1-6; unclear D gene. The CDR3 is 13 residues long. The germline gives CDR1 KGHSH, CDR2 LQKENI. V lost 3 bases, J lost 7 bases, and 7 bases lay in between.